The following is a TCR beta chain sequence with its context. This clonotype came up a few times. What antigen it recognizes has not been identified. No base-level quality is on record; no much larger clone is a single base apart. The treatment or condition label here, explained by the study, means: allogeneic hematopoietic cell transplantation with graft depleted of TCRalphabeta T cells and CD19 B cells. Transplant recipients were children who received TCRalphabeta/CD19-depleted allogeneic hematopoietic cell grafts. This sample stems from a study of T-cell reconstitution after alpha-beta-depleted transplantation in children (dated by TCRdb to between 2015 and 2016). Notes on the research overall: T-cell immune reconstitution after TCRalphabeta/CD19-depleted allogeneic hematopoietic cell transplantation in children was quantitatively tracked in the study by means of TCR repertoire profiling. General findings and caveats noted by the study authors: In some patients, high TCRbeta diversity at day 60 was attributed to recipient T cells and intrathymic progenitors that had survived conditioning. About two months after transplant, the apparently early recovery of alphabetaT-cell counts reportedly depended on just several hundred clones that had expanded rapidly and came from non-depleted graft cells. Over subsequent months, a decline in hyperexpanded clone frequencies was noted, and after one year, T-cell counts and TCRbeta diversity were mostly ascribed to newly produced T cells.

Libraries were prepared through PCR. Sequencing took place on an Illumina HiSeq 2500. Molecular barcoding was employed in the preparation of TCR libraries, with unique molecular identifiers being used to normalize TCRbeta repertoire quantification. TCRdb reran the public reads through fastp at Q25 and MiXCR, keeping productive beta chains. Rows with a matching CDR3 protein are joined into one entry that keeps the most common DNA and genes. The sample profile shows a few hundred thousand distinct CDR3 sequences; roughly 8.2% of them were found once. The ten largest clones add up to around 9.8% of the sample. Measured from the cysteine to the phenylalanine, the CDR3 is 15 residues long. Only the CDR3 DNA stays, 45 bases, in frame from base 1. V and J lose 1 base and 7 bases, and a span of 14 bases separates them.

The specimen comprised peripheral blood, sampled 360 days after TCRalphabeta/CD19-depleted stem cell transplant. The sequence was obtained from a female patient aged 2-9 years who had a stem cell transplant for Fanconi anemia, so the T cells may come from the graft donor. The chain couples TRBV12-3 or TRBV12-4 to TRBJ1-3; TRBD1 could be the D gene, as 5 bases match. The DNA is TGTGCCAGCAGTTTAGGGACCCCCCGGGGGAACACCATATATTTT. Its protein product is CASSLGTPRGNTIYF.